Below, 8 T cell receptor beta chains from the same sample are listed, as sequenced in a study of CD8 T cells in Susac syndrome (dated by TCRdb to about 2019). The method was the immunoSEQ multiplex PCR assay. RNA was extracted using the RNeasy kit, and about 0.45 to 1 ug of the RNA was reverse transcribed with random hexamers. The raw public data were reprocessed by TCRdb itself: fastp quality trimming at Q25, MiXCR clonotype calling, in-frame beta chains only. One record per CDR3 amino acid sequence lists the most common genes and DNA. For this sample there are more than 70,000 distinct CDR3 sequences; 75% to 95% appear just once. Under 0.6% of the sample is held by the ten biggest clonotypes. Sample: CD8+ T cells from PBMCs. These receptors were taken from a human donor with multiple sclerosis.

The CDR3 DNA reads as TGTGCCAGCAGCTTATTTGTGGCCTCGTGGGCCACCGGGGAGCTGTTTTTT. Residues: CASSLFVASWATGELFF. V and J are TRBV11-2 and TRBJ2-2; D call uncertain. Germline assignment: CDR1 SGHAT and CDR2 FQNNGV. Trimming removed 2 bases at V and 4 bases at J, with 17 bases between. The CDR3 totals 17 residues.

This chain joins TRBV30 and TRBJ2-2; D is tentatively TRBD1 or TRBD2 (6 bases each). This CDR3 spans 15 amino acids. V dropped 4 bases and J dropped 3 bases, with 15 bases sitting between them. Germline loops: CDR1 GTSNPN, CDR2 SVGIG (reference sequence). DNA for the CDR3: TGTGCCTGGAATCCCTGGGGGGCTTACACCGGGGAGCTGTTTTTT. Its translation: CAWNPWGAYTGELFF.

This clonotype was recorded once. This chain connects TRBV4-3 to TRBJ2-3; possibly TRBD2 for D (5 bases). Germline CDR1 LGHNA, CDR2 YSLEER. The CDR3 extends over 15 amino acids. Trimming took 0 bases from V and 3 from J, leaving 10 bases between them. The CDR3 loop is CASSQDWSGTDTQYF. The CDR3 DNA follows: TGCGCCAGCAGCCAAGATTGGTCGGGGACAGATACGCAGTATTTT.

In nucleotides, the CDR3 is TGTGCCAGCATCACAGGGAGAGCCTACGAGCAGTACTTC. This codes for CASITGRAYEQYF. The J gene is TRBJ2-7, the V gene TRBV12-3 or TRBV12-4; D is perhaps TRBD1 (6 bases). Trimming took off 7 bases at V and 2 bases at J, with 12 bases between the two ends. The CDR3 is 13 residues long.

V gene TRBV12-3 or TRBV12-4 combines with J gene TRBJ2-7; D call uncertain. V was cut by 3 bases and J by 2 bases, with 5 bases left in between. The CDR3 contains 12 residues. This CDR3 is CASSLSAYEQYF. CDR3 coding DNA: TGTGCCAGCAGTTTGTCTGCCTACGAGCAGTACTTC.

V gene TRBV20-1 combines with J gene TRBJ1-2; tentative D call: TRBD1 (5 bases). CDR1 and CDR2 (germline): DFQATT, SNEGSKA (reference sequence). The CDR3 contains 13 residues. V was shortened by 1 base and J by 7 bases, with 13 bases between the two germline ends. CDR3 sequence reads: CSARAVGDRGYTF. The CDR3 DNA reads TGCAGTGCTAGAGCAGTGGGGGATCGTGGCTACACCTTC.

The chain uses TRBV5-1 and TRBJ2-7; 8 bases map to TRBD1. The germline V gene encodes CDR1 SGHRS and CDR2 YFSETQ. J lost 3 bases, V lost 3 bases, and 11 bases had no gene match. CDR3 length equals 16 residues. The CDR3 loop is CASSSGQGSPFYEQYF. In DNA form, the CDR3 reads TGCGCCAGCAGCTCCGGACAGGGTTCCCCCTTCTACGAGCAGTACTTC.

This chain links TRBV6-1 with TRBJ1-6, with D perhaps matching TRBD1 (6 bases). Germline lookup yields CDR1 MNHNS and CDR2 SASEGT. The V end lost 6 bases, the J end lost 9 bases, and 18 bases lay between the germline ends. This CDR3 is 15 amino acids long. CDR3 sequence: CASRENRVSSSPLHF. The CDR3 DNA sequence: TGTGCCAGCAGGGAAAACAGGGTATCGAGTTCACCCCTCCACTTT.